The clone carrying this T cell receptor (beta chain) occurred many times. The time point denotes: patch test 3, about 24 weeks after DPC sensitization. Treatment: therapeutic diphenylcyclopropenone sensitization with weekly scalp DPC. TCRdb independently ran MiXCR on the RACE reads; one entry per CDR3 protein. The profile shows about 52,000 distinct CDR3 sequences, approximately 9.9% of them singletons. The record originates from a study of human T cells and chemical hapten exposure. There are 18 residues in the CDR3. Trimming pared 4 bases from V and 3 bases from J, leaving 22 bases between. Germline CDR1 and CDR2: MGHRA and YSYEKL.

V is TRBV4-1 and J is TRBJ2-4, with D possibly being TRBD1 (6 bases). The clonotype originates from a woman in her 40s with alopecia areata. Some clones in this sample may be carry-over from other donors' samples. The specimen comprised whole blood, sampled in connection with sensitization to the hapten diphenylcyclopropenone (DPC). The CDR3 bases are TGCGCCAGCAGCCTCGGGCGCTCCCTGGACAGACGCAAAAACATTCAGTACTTC. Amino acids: CASSLGRSLDRRKNIQYF.